This TCR beta chain was found in a study of OX40 agonist ivuxolimab in advanced cancers. Profiled with immunoSEQ multiplex PCR; TCRdb holds only in-frame clones, not every one. The sample yields about 58,000 clones, around 83% seen once. V gave up 5 bases and J gave up 5 bases, with 12 bases separating them. CDR1 is MNHEY, CDR2 SVGAGI, per germline. This CDR3 region has 13 residues. The investigators sampled blood at baseline, at cycle 4 day 1, and at cycle 7 day 1. Sequencing was performed on CD4+ or CD8+ T cells sorted from blood, taken in a trial of the OX40 agonist ivuxolimab. This sequence was found in an adult with an advanced solid tumor such as melanoma, head and neck, liver or kidney cancer. This chain joins TRBV6-5 and TRBJ1-2; no clear D. CDR3 sequence: CASSPWLKYGYTF. The CDR3 DNA reads TGTGCCAGCAGTCCCTGGCTAAAATATGGCTACACCTTC.